These T cell receptor beta chains were read from a single sample in a study of T-cell memory formation after mild COVID-19. TCRdb independently ran MiXCR on the 5' RACE reads; one entry per CDR3 protein. Of approximately 89,000 distinct CDR3 sequences listed, 20% to 30% are singletons. Sequenced sample: PBMCs or a T cell subset sorted from them (not recorded which). These receptors were obtained from a man aged 18 to 30 who had mild COVID-19 (a few samples of this study predate the infection). Cell type and time point are not known. Both conserved end residues are trimmed from each CDR3. The order of the fields is V gene, CDR3 protein.

V gene: TRBV30
CDR3 protein: AWSGGGGNEQF

V gene: TRBV7-9
CDR3 protein: ASSSNPGSGPTNEQF

V gene: TRBV4-3
CDR3 protein: ASSQLNGGNEQF

V gene: TRBV20-1
CDR3 protein: SARDGAGAYNEQF

V gene: TRBV14
CDR3 protein: ASSQIGTGSNEQF

V gene: TRBV10-3
CDR3 protein: AISAVSPSNEQF

V gene: TRBV12-3/TRBV12-4
CDR3 protein: ASSFAVGGEQF

V gene: TRBV9
CDR3 protein: ASSDPGGGVSDTQY

V gene: TRBV4-2
CDR3 protein: ASSQELAGGYVYGYT

V gene: TRBV12-3/TRBV12-4
CDR3 protein: ASMGETQY

V gene: TRBV7-9
CDR3 protein: ASSQLGILGELF

V gene: TRBV12-5
CDR3 protein: ASGRATGYGNTEAF

V gene: TRBV7-9
CDR3 protein: ASSDSFVGDPNEKLF

V gene: TRBV6-2/TRBV6-3
CDR3 protein: ASSYGGPPQH

V gene: TRBV7-2
CDR3 protein: ASSPELAGVYEQY

V gene: TRBV10-3
CDR3 protein: AISESEQEIYNEQF

V gene: TRBV6-4
CDR3 protein: ASSDSDSGGGEQF

V gene: TRBV5-1
CDR3 protein: ASSTGQGRVIEQY

V gene: TRBV6-2/TRBV6-3
CDR3 protein: ASSYRDRYGYT

V gene: TRBV4-3
CDR3 protein: ASSQDWLAAYEQY

V gene: TRBV21-1
CDR3 protein: ASSKTHRGFTTDTQY

V gene: TRBV27
CDR3 protein: ASSFTATPVYNEQF

V gene: TRBV10-2
CDR3 protein: ASNPGEGTGELF

V gene: TRBV4-3
CDR3 protein: ASSQDNSDNSPLH

V gene: TRBV4-1
CDR3 protein: ASSQQTSNQPQH

V gene: TRBV7-2
CDR3 protein: ASSLLGHQETQY

V gene: TRBV27
CDR3 protein: ASSLYGQSGAYGYT

V gene: TRBV4-3
CDR3 protein: ASSQYQKPLTEAF

V gene: TRBV12-3/TRBV12-4
CDR3 protein: ASSNSGGATNEQF

V gene: TRBV19
CDR3 protein: ASGRWEDEKLF

V gene: TRBV24-1
CDR3 protein: ATSDGERGGTDTQY

V gene: TRBV10-2
CDR3 protein: ASSEMGLAGVYEQF

V gene: TRBV4-3
CDR3 protein: ASSQDPGWNSPLH

V gene: TRBV12-3/TRBV12-4
CDR3 protein: ASSFGGGSLAEQF

V gene: TRBV6-1
CDR3 protein: ASSDQAGTNTEAF

V gene: TRBV6-5
CDR3 protein: ASSYHPGRAGVVYSEAF

V gene: TRBV7-3
CDR3 protein: ASSSLGGNSPLH

V gene: TRBV12-3/TRBV12-4
CDR3 protein: ASSLSVSGELF

V gene: TRBV7-6
CDR3 protein: ASSTGVFSYEQY

V gene: TRBV6-5
CDR3 protein: ASSYSSSGDEQY

V gene: TRBV25-1
CDR3 protein: ASRFQGGGYT

V gene: TRBV6-5
CDR3 protein: ASSYSGGDQETQY

V gene: TRBV7-9
CDR3 protein: ASTGDYGYT

V gene: TRBV28
CDR3 protein: ASSLEGHKTDNEQF

V gene: TRBV4-2
CDR3 protein: ASSQGRETQY

V gene: TRBV7-6
CDR3 protein: ASSLLGTDTQY